The T cell receptor (beta chain) described here comes from a study of blood T cell repertoires in COVID-19. Study details: Spain, Italy and the United States supplied samples that represented acute and convalescent COVID-19. Sources were T cells, B-cell-depleted T cells, or PBMCs; the material itself was cDNA or gDNA.

Assay: immunoSEQ multiplex PCR; the TCRdb copy retains only in-frame clones and omits some. The table has 410,000 or so clones, roughly 89% seen once. The V end lost 1 base, the J end lost 6 bases, and 19 bases lay between the germline ends. This CDR3 is 16 amino acids long. Per germline, CDR1 KGHSH and CDR2 LQKENI. The source material was peripheral blood. This TCR derives from a woman between 25 and 40 years old with active or convalescent COVID-19. This rearrangement joins TRBV18 to TRBJ2-7, with a possible D match to TRBD1 (6 bases). CDR3 protein: CASSPRGNREVGEQYF. CDR3 DNA: TGTGCCAGCTCACCACGAGGGAACAGGGAAGTGGGCGAGCAGTACTTC.